This TCR beta chain was observed in a study of shared clonotypes between healthy human individuals. Study as a whole: Donors consisted of two women and a few men between 18 and 49.

This table comes from immunoSEQ multiplex PCR, and its TCRdb copy is limited to in-frame clones, with some not included. The sample holds around 500,000 clones, approximately 78% seen once. Study observations and caveats: A limitation of the genetic and exposure-history diversity represented arose from few donors.

For this clone: Its antigen is still unknown.

V lost 3 bases, J lost 4 bases, and 4 bases stayed unmatched. The CDR3 consists of 14 residues. Germline CDR1 and CDR2: KGHSH and LQKENI. Sequencing input: PBMCs. The chain recombines TRBV18 with TRBJ2-3; the match to TRBD1 covers 7 bases. This sequence originates from a woman in her thirties or forties in good health. Some clones in this sample may be carry-over from other donors' samples. CDR3 DNA: TGTGCCAGCTCACCCTCGCAGGGGGCAGATACGCAGTATTTT. Translation: CASSPSQGADTQYF.